Each of the 3 T cell receptor beta chains below was sequenced from the same sample in a study of shared clonotypes between healthy human individuals. Assay used: immunoSEQ multiplex PCR; TCRdb lists only in-frame clones, some missing. The repertoire holds roughly 1,500,000 clones, with 95% to 99% as singletons. Sequencing input: naive CD4+ T cells sorted from blood. The sample's subset: CD45RA+ positively selected. The receptors originated from a man aged 25 to 40 in good health.

This sequence joins TRBV29-1 and TRBJ2-3; D is uncertain. The CDR3 has 12 residues. Germline assignment: CDR1 SQVTM and CDR2 ANQGSEA. The V and J ends lost 7 bases and 1 base respectively, with 9 bases between them. As DNA, the CDR3 is TGCAGCGCCCTTTGGGGCACAGATACGCAGTATTTT. Its translation is CSALWGTDTQYF.

This clone was detected only once. The gene calls are TRBV18 and TRBJ1-1; tentatively, D is TRBD1 (5 bases). CDR1 and CDR2 from the germline V gene are KGHSH and LQKENI. The V and J ends lost 1 base and 1 base respectively, with 13 bases between them. The CDR3 has 16 amino acids. CDR3 in amino acids: CASSPLRATENTEAFF. The CDR3 region has the DNA TGTGCCAGCTCACCACTTCGAGCGACAGAGAACACTGAAGCTTTCTTT.

This sequence joins TRBV5-4 and TRBJ2-3; no clear D. This CDR3 is 11 amino acids long. Germline V gene data show CDR1 as SGHNT and CDR2 as YYREEE (reference sequence). The V end was cut by 5 bases, the J end by 5 bases, with 6 bases between. CDR3 amino acids: CASSWGDTQYF. The DNA of the CDR3 is TGTGCCAGCAGTTGGGGAGATACGCAGTATTTT.